Shown below are 18 T cell receptor beta chains from a single sample sequenced in a study of shared clonotypes between healthy human individuals. Here immunoSEQ multiplex PCR was the method, and the copy in TCRdb shows in-frame clones only, minus some. Among more than 500,000 clones, 85% to 95% were seen once, and the ten largest hold about 0.11%. In the naive CD8 group, cells lacked CD45RO and were positively selected for CCR7, so terminally differentiated effector memory CD45RA+ cells were left out. The sequenced material came from naive CD8+ T cells sorted from blood. These receptors all come from a woman in her twenties or thirties in good health.

V usage is TRBV19 and J usage is TRBJ2-7, with TRBD1 identical over 7 bases. Unmatched junction bases numbered 5, after V lost 4 bases and J lost 2 bases. CDR1 LNHDA and CDR2 SQIVND come from the germline V gene (reference sequence). The CDR3 sequence is 14 residues long. CDR3 protein: CASSTRTGPYEQYF. DNA of the CDR3: TGTGCCAGTAGTACCCGGACAGGACCCTACGAGCAGTACTTC. Using reference TRBV19 and TRBJ2-7 for the parts outside the CDR3, the full variable domain is DGGITQSPKYLFRKEGQNVTLSCEQNLNHDAMYWYRQDPGQGLRLIYYSQIVNDFQKGDIAEGYSVSREKKESFPLTVTSAQKNPTAFYLCASSTRTGPYEQYFGPGTRLTVT.

The chain uses TRBV29-1 and TRBJ2-5; 7 nucleotides agree with TRBD2. The CDR3 sequence is 15 residues long. Germline values: CDR1 SQVTM, CDR2 ANQGSEA. After removal of 4 bases from V and 2 bases from J, the junction contained 10 bases not matched to a gene. The CDR3 region is CSVAPSGSNQETQYF. DNA of the CDR3: TGCAGCGTTGCTCCTAGCGGCTCAAATCAAGAGACCCAGTACTTC.

The V gene is TRBV6-5, the J gene TRBJ2-7; D gene ambiguous. V lost 0 bases to trimming and J lost 0 bases, with 6 bases between them. The CDR3 length is 14 residues. The germline gives CDR1 MNHEY, CDR2 SVGAGI. As DNA, the CDR3 is TGTGCCAGCAGTTACTCCCCGGGCTCCTACGAGCAGTACTTC. Translating gives CASSYSPGSYEQYF.

This chain connects TRBV19 to TRBJ2-2, with D possibly being TRBD1 (6 bases). The ends were cut back, 9 bases at V and 4 bases at J, with 15 bases in the middle. The CDR3 runs 14 residues. Germline V lookup: CDR1 LNHDA, CDR2 SQIVND (reference sequence). CDR3 sequence reads: CASSQGFSTGELFF. CDR3 nucleotide sequence: TGTGCCAGCAGTCAGGGGTTTAGCACCGGGGAGCTGTTTTTT. The complete variable domain, with remaining parts taken from reference TRBV19 and TRBJ2-2, reads DGGITQSPKYLFRKEGQNVTLSCEQNLNHDAMYWYRQDPGQGLRLIYYSQIVNDFQKGDIAEGYSVSREKKESFPLTVTSAQKNPTAFYLCASSQGFSTGELFFGEGSRLTVL.

V gene TRBV19 combines with J gene TRBJ2-7; D tentatively reads TRBD1 or TRBD2 (5 bases each). V lost 1 base to trimming and J lost 4 bases, with 11 bases between them. Germline lookup yields CDR1 LNHDA and CDR2 SQIVND (reference sequence). The CDR3 has 14 amino acids. The CDR3 here is CASSIGDGLYEQYF. The DNA of the CDR3 is TGTGCCAGTAGTATAGGGGACGGACTGTACGAGCAGTACTTC. The entire variable domain, with the rest obtained from reference TRBV19 and TRBJ2-7, is as follows: DGGITQSPKYLFRKEGQNVTLSCEQNLNHDAMYWYRQDPGQGLRLIYYSQIVNDFQKGDIAEGYSVSREKKESFPLTVTSAQKNPTAFYLCASSIGDGLYEQYFGPGTRLTVT.

The genes are TRBV15 and TRBJ1-5; a weak D match, TRBD1 (6 bases). Germline-derived CDR1 and CDR2 are LNHNV and YYDKDF (reference sequence). Deletions cut 5 bases from V and 7 bases from J, with 15 bases between. This CDR3 region has 14 residues. The CDR3 DNA sequence: TGTGCCACCAGCTCTGAGGGGGGGGCCCAGCCCCAGCATTTT. This translates into CATSSEGGAQPQHF. Using reference TRBV15 and TRBJ1-5 for the parts outside the CDR3, the full variable domain is DAMVIQNPRYQVTQFGKPVTLSCSQTLNHNVMYWYQQKSSQAPKLLFHYYDKDFNNEADTPDNFQSRRPNTSFCFLDIRSPGLGDTAMYLCATSSEGGAQPQHFGDGTRLSIL.

The chain links TRBV27 to TRBJ2-1; 12 bases line up with TRBD2. J lost 10 bases, V lost 5 bases, and 9 bases had no gene match. CDR1 is MNHEY and CDR2 is SMNVEV in the germline V gene (reference sequence). The CDR3 covers 15 residues. The DNA for the CDR3 is TGTGCCAGCAGTCCCGGACTAGCGGGAATCTGGGAGCAGTTCTTC. This gives the protein CASSPGLAGIWEQFF.

The chain carries TRBV5-8 and TRBJ1-2; a weak D match, TRBD1 (6 bases). V lost 4 bases and J lost 3, with 16 bases in between. This CDR3 comprises 15 residues. Germline values: CDR1 SGHTS, CDR2 YDEGEE. CDR3 region: CASSPRRGQHYGYTF. The DNA of the CDR3 is TGTGCCAGCAGCCCTCGTCGCGGACAGCACTATGGCTACACCTTC.

In this sample, this clone turned up once. CDR3 sequence reads: CASSVAGAGPKNIQYF. The CDR3 coding sequence is TGTGCCAGCAGCGTAGCAGGAGCGGGTCCAAAAAACATTCAGTACTTC. The chain couples TRBV9 to TRBJ2-4, with a tentative D call TRBD2 (6 bases). The CDR3 length is 16 residues. CDR1 is SGDLS, CDR2 YYNGEE, per germline. Trimming stripped 0 bases from V and 4 bases from J, with 14 bases between.

This rearrangement joins TRBV5-6 to TRBJ1-3; 9 bases are shared with TRBD1. Germline V gene sequence: CDR1 SGHDT, CDR2 YYEEEE. CDR3 length: 14 amino acids. Trimming removed 4 bases from V and 2 bases from J; junction bases left unmatched: 1. Here the CDR3 reads CASSRTGAGNTIYF. The CDR3 region has the DNA TGTGCCAGCAGCCGGACAGGGGCTGGAAACACCATATATTTT.

J is TRBJ2-2 and V is TRBV9; 11 bases agree with TRBD2. The CDR3 sequence is 17 residues long. V lost 0 bases, J lost 4 bases, and 5 bases stayed unmatched. The germline V gene has CDR1 SGDLS and CDR2 YYNGEE. DNA of the CDR3: TGTGCCAGCAGCGTAGAAGGACTAGCGGGTATCACCGGGGAGCTGTTTTTT. The encoded protein is CASSVEGLAGITGELFF.

This chain uses TRBV28 with TRBJ2-7; TRBD1 might be the D (5 bases). The germline V and J ends were trimmed by 10 bases and 4 bases, with 11 bases remaining between them. In germline, CDR1 is MDHEN, CDR2 SYDVKM. The CDR3 is made up of 11 amino acids. CDR3 bases: TGTGCCATAGGGGTTACGTACGAGCAGTACTTC. It specifies CAIGVTYEQYF.

The chain carries TRBV28 and TRBJ2-7; D call uncertain. The CDR3 has 14 amino acids. Germline CDR1 is MDHEN and CDR2 is SYDVKM. Trimming took off 3 bases at V and 3 bases at J, with 12 bases between the two ends. CDR3 residues: CASSFGDTNYEQYF. In DNA, the CDR3 is TGTGCCAGCAGTTTTGGTGACACCAACTACGAGCAGTACTTC.

The chain is built from TRBV6-4 and TRBJ2-5; D is undetermined. The CDR3 is 12 amino acids. The ends were cut back, 10 bases at V and 5 bases at J, with 14 bases in the middle. Germline CDR1 is MRHNA and CDR2 is SNTAGT. This CDR3 reads CATTRVEETQYF. In nucleotides, the CDR3 is TGTGCCACCACAAGGGTAGAGGAGACCCAGTACTTC.

The rearrangement joins TRBV13 to TRBJ2-7; 7 bases align to TRBD2. CDR1 is PRHDT and CDR2 is FYEKMQ in the germline V gene (reference sequence). This CDR3 region has 17 residues. The J segment lost 5 bases and the V segment lost 3 bases, leaving 16 bases of the junction unmatched. CDR3 coding DNA: TGTGCCAGCAGCTTTGGGGGGAGGGCCCTAGTAGATCACGAGCAGTACTTC. Its translation: CASSFGGRALVDHEQYF.

The V and J genes are TRBV5-6 and TRBJ1-2; the D is unclear. This CDR3 is 14 amino acids long. Per the germline V gene, CDR1 is SGHDT and CDR2 is YYEEEE. With 0 bases removed from V and 3 bases from J, the gap between germline ends came to 9 bases. CDR3 amino acids: CASSLALPYYGYTF. CDR3 coding DNA: TGTGCCAGCAGCTTGGCTTTGCCCTACTATGGCTACACCTTC. Full variable domain (remainder filled in from reference TRBV5-6 and TRBJ1-2): DAGVTQSPTHLIKTRGQQVTLRCSPKSGHDTVSWYQQALGQGPQFIFQYYEEEERQRGNFPDRFSGHQFPNYSSELNVNALLLGDSALYLCASSLALPYYGYTFGSGTRLTVV.

J is TRBJ2-1 and V is TRBV5-1, with 10 bases identical to TRBD2. J was trimmed by 8 bases and V by 8 bases; bases with no gene match: 10. CDR1 is SGHRS and CDR2 is YFSETQ in the germline V gene. The CDR3 covers 14 residues. CDR3 DNA: TGCGCCAGGGGGGAGCGGGAGGGCCACCATGAGCAGTTCTTC. Protein product: CARGEREGHHEQFF. Full variable domain (missing parts from reference TRBV5-1 and TRBJ2-1): KAGVTQTPRYLIKTRGQQVTLSCSPISGHRSVSWYQQTPGQGLQFLFEYFSETQRNKGNFPGRFSGRQFSNSRSEMNVSTLELGDSALYLCARGEREGHHEQFFGPGTRLTVL.

This rearrangement joins TRBV28 to TRBJ2-2, with D maybe TRBD1 (5 bases). Germline-derived CDR1 and CDR2 are MDHEN and SYDVKM. V lost 5 bases to trimming and J lost 3 bases, with 10 bases between them. The CDR3 covers 14 residues. The CDR3 loop is CASSLDTYTGELFF. The CDR3 nucleotides read TGTGCCAGCAGTCTGGACACTTACACCGGGGAGCTGTTTTTT.